Given below is one T cell receptor (beta chain) in context. Its antigen is as yet unknown. These data come from a study of T cell repertoires in cytomegalovirus infection. Study at large: It was recently identified HLA-C-restricted and well-studied HLA-B-restricted CMV epitopes that the study used. Matching HLA type, along with CMV infection, was indicated by public TCR beta signatures.

Broader study findings: Individuals carrying CMV plus the relevant HLA were identified by cumulative frequency of public TCR beta families. The study found HLA-C-restricted CMV-specific TCR beta clonotypes dominating the ex vivo response.

Germline V gene lookup returns CDR1 MNHEY and CDR2 SMNVEV (reference sequence). V was pared by 8 bases and J by 2 bases, with 19 bases between. This CDR3 has 16 amino acids. MiXCR, run by TCRdb on the reads, gives a single entry per CDR3 protein. The sample yields 900,000 to 950,000 distinct CDR3 sequences, approximately 33% seen once. The material was cultured CD8+ T cells from PBMCs, obtained from culture after CMV antigen stimulation. The TCR sequence derives from a human donor in good health (CMV status not recorded). Some clones in this sample may be carry-over from other donors' samples. The V gene is TRBV27, the J gene TRBJ1-5; D unresolved. The CDR3 protein is CASGPLGVGGNQPQHF. The CDR3 bases are TGTGCCAGCGGCCCCCTGGGAGTCGGGGGCAATCAGCCCCAGCATTTT.